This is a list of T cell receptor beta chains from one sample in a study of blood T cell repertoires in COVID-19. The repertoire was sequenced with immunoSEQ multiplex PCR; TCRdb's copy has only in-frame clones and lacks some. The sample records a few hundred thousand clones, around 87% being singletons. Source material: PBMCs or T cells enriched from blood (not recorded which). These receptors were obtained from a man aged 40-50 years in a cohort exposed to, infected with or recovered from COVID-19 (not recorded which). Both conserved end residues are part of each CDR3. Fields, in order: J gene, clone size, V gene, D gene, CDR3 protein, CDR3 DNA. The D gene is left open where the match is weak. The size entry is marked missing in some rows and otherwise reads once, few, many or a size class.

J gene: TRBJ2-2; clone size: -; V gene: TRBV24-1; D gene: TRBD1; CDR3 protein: CATSDLARGNGELFF; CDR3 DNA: TGTGCCACCAGTGATTTGGCCAGGGGGAACGGGGAGCTGTTTTTT
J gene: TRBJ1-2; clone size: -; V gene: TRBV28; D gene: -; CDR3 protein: CASASVGRGIGGYTF; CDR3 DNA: TGTGCCAGCGCTTCGGTTGGTAGGGGGATCGGGGGCTACACCTTC
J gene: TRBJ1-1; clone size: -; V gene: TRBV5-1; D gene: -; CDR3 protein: CASSLGRLNTEAFF; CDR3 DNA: TGCGCCAGCAGCTTGGGGAGATTGAACACTGAAGCTTTCTTT
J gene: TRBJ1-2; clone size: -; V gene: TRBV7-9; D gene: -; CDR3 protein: CASSLGGVNYGYTF; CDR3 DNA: TGTGCCAGCAGCTTAGGGGGAGTTAACTATGGCTACACCTTC
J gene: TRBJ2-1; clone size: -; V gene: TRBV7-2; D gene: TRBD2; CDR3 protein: CASSLGLAAPYNEQFF; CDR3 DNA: TGTGCCAGCAGCCTCGGACTAGCGGCCCCCTACAATGAGCAGTTCTTC
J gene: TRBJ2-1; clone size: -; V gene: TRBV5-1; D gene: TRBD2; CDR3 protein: CASSLVLAGDNEQFF; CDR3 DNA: TGCGCCAGCAGCTTGGTACTAGCGGGGGACAATGAGCAGTTCTTC
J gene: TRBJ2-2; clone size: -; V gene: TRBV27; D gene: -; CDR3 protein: CASSPLPGSIESNTGELFF; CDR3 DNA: TGTGCCAGCAGTCCCCTCCCAGGATCGATAGAATCGAACACCGGGGAGCTGTTTTTT
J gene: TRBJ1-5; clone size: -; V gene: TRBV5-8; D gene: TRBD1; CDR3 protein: CASSRGQLNQPQHF; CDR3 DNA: TGTGCCAGCAGCCGGGGACAGCTTAATCAGCCCCAGCATTTT
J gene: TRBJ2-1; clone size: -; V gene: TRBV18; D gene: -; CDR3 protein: CASSPTGTPLRNEQFF; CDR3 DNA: TGTGCCAGCTCACCGACCGGGACACCTTTACGCAATGAGCAGTTCTTC
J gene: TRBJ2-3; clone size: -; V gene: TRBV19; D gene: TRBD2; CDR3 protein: CASRAQRGPRTDTQYF; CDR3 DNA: TGTGCCAGTAGGGCCCAGCGGGGCCCTCGCACAGATACGCAGTATTTT
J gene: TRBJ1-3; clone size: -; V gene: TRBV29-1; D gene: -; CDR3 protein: CSVGGPGRGNTIYF; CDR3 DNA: TGCAGCGTTGGCGGCCCGGGAAGGGGAAACACCATATATTTT
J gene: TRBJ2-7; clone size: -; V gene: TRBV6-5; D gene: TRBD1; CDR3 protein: CASRVGGQGAYEQYF; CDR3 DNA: TGTGCCAGCAGGGTCGGGGGACAGGGGGCTTACGAGCAGTACTTC
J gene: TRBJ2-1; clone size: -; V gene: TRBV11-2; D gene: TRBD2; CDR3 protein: CASSLSLAGMSYNEQFF; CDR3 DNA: TGTGCCAGCAGCTTAAGCCTAGCGGGAATGTCCTACAATGAGCAGTTCTTC
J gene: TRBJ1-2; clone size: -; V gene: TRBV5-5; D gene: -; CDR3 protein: CASSFNDRGIAEVGYTF; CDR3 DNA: TGTGCCAGCAGCTTCAATGACCGGGGCATAGCGGAAGTTGGCTACACCTTC
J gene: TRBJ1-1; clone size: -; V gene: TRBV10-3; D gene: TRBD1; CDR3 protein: CAISESRDRADTEAFF; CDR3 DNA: TGTGCCATCAGTGAGTCACGGGACAGGGCGGACACTGAAGCTTTCTTT
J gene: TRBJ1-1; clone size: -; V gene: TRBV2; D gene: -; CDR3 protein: CASSAGFPEAFF; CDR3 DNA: TGTGCCAGCAGTGCAGGGTTCCCTGAAGCTTTCTTT
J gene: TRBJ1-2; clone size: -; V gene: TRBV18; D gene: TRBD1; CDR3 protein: CASSPRQGISDGYTF; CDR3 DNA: TGTGCCAGCTCACCTAGACAGGGGATTTCGGACGGCTACACCTTC
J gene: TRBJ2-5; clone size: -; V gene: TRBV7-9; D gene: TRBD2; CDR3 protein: CASSLGAPSGRDSVKTQYF; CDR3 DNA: TGTGCCAGCAGCTTAGGGGCACCTAGCGGGAGGGACTCTGTAAAGACCCAGTACTTC
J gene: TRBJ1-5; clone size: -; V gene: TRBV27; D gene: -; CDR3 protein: CASSWSGYSNQPQHF; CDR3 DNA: TGTGCCAGCAGTTGGTCGGGATATAGCAATCAGCCCCAGCATTTT
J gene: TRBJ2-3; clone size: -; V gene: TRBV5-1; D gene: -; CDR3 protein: CASSRSGTDTQYF; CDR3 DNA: TGCGCCAGCAGTCGGAGCGGGACAGATACGCAGTATTTT
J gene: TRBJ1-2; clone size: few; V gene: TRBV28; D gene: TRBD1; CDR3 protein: CASSLISWTGDYGYTF; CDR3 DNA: TGTGCCAGCAGTTTAATCTCTTGGACAGGGGACTATGGCTACACCTTC
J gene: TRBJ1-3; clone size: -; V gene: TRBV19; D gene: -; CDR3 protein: CASSIGGSYYSGNTIYF; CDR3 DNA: TGTGCCAGTAGTATAGGGGGCAGCTACTACTCTGGAAACACCATATATTTT
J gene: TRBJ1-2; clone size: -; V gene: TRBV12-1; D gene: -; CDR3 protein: CASSFAREEDGYTF; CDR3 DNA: TGTGCCAGCAGCTTTGCCAGGGAAGAGGATGGCTACACCTTC
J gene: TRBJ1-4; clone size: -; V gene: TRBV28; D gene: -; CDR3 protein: CASSSGQGSEKLFF; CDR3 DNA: TGTGCCAGCAGTTCGGGGCAGGGGAGTGAAAAACTGTTTTTT